These 20 T cell receptor beta chains were sequenced from one sample in a study of lung T cells in sarcoidosis with Löfgren's syndrome. From the reads, TCRdb called clonotypes with MiXCR, one entry per CDR3 protein. This sample has 2,000 to 2,500 distinct CDR3 sequences, with roughly 29% found just once. Sequenced material: CD4+ T cells from PBMCs. These receptors originate from a human donor with sarcoidosis (Löfgren's syndrome or another form), or a control subject (not recorded which).

Worth noting for this clonotype: A read error may produce the germline difference seen at one junction end. The rearrangement uses TRBV15 and TRBJ1-2, with D possibly being TRBD1 (5 bases). The V gene's germline CDR1 is LNHNV and CDR2 YYDKDF (reference sequence). This CDR3 comprises 14 residues. In DNA, the CDR3 is TGCGCCACCAGCAGGGATCGGCAGCAAAATGGCTACCCCTTC. Amino acids: CATSRDRQQNGYPF.

Relative to its sample, this clonotype is medium-sized. This chain joins TRBV12-3 or TRBV12-4 and TRBJ2-5, with 8 bases aligning to TRBD2. With 3 bases clipped from V and 6 bases from J, the junction kept 9 bases outside the gene matches. The CDR3 is made up of 15 amino acids. CDR3 residues: CASSFRREALKTQYF. In nucleotides, the CDR3 is TGTGCCAGCAGTTTCCGGCGGGAGGCCCTGAAGACCCAGTACTTC.

This clonotype is deemed large. The V gene is TRBV20-1, the J gene TRBJ1-1; D is possibly TRBD1 (6 bases). V shed 6 bases and J shed 1 base, with 18 bases lying between them. CDR1 and CDR2 from the germline V gene are DFQATT and SNEGSKA (reference sequence). The CDR3 runs 15 residues. The CDR3 region has the DNA TGCAGTGCCCTAACGGCGGGGGCAGGGAACACTGAAGCTTTCTTT. Protein product: CSALTAGAGNTEAFF.

This clonotype is classed as large. V usage is TRBV28 and J usage is TRBJ1-5; no clear D gene. The CDR3 is 14 residues long. The germline V and J ends were trimmed by 3 bases and 4 bases, with 10 bases remaining between them. Germline assignment: CDR1 MDHEN and CDR2 SYDVKM. This CDR3 reads CASSLAWGNQPQHF. CDR3 coding DNA: TGTGCCAGCAGTTTGGCGTGGGGTAATCAGCCCCAGCATTTT.

This clonotype is categorized as medium-sized. V usage is TRBV2 and J usage is TRBJ1-1; D gene uncertain. Germline assignment: CDR1 SNHLY and CDR2 FYNNEI. This CDR3 has 14 amino acids. The V end was cut by 2 bases, the J end by 0 bases, with 7 bases between. The DNA of the CDR3 is TGTGCCAGCAGTGAACACCTCATGAACACTGAAGCTTTCTTT. This translates into CASSEHLMNTEAFF.

The rearrangement links TRBV6-6 to TRBJ2-7; D call uncertain. This CDR3 has 14 amino acids. Trimming stripped 8 bases from V and 3 bases from J, with 17 bases between. Germline values: CDR1 MNHNY, CDR2 SVGAGI (reference sequence). The CDR3 is CASGSARADYEQYF. CDR3 DNA: TGTGCCAGCGGTTCCGCCCGGGCAGACTACGAGCAGTACTTC.

This clonotype is medium-sized (0.01 to 0.1%) in the sample. The CDR3 DNA sequence: TGCGCCAGCAGTGTCCTAGTGGATTCACCCCTCCACTTT. Its translation: CASSVLVDSPLHF. This chain joins TRBV10-1 and TRBJ1-6; D gene uncertain. CDR3 length: 13 amino acids. The V end lost 4 bases, the J end lost 8 bases, and 9 bases lay between the germline ends. Per germline, CDR1 WNHNN and CDR2 SYGVQD (reference sequence).

By proportion, this clonotype is medium-sized (0.01 to 0.1%). V gene TRBV4-1 combines with J gene TRBJ1-6; 7 bases are a match to TRBD1. V lost 0 bases and J lost 0; bases outside the gene matches: 11. Per germline, CDR1 MGHRA and CDR2 YSYEKL. The CDR3 spans 20 residues. In DNA, the CDR3 is TGCGCCAGCAGCCAAGATATGGGGGCCCGACAGGGCTCCTATAATTCACCCCTCCACTTT. Translated, it gives CASSQDMGARQGSYNSPLHF.

With regard to this clonotype: Germline and junction disagree at one end, which may indicate a read error. V usage is TRBV7-2 and J usage is TRBJ2-1; D perhaps matches TRBD1 (5 bases). Germline CDR1 is SGHTA and CDR2 is FQGNSA. The CDR3 is 16 residues long. The DNA for the CDR3 is TGTGCCAGCAGACGTCGAGGCGGTAGTAGGGGCAATGAGCAGTCCTTC. Its protein is CASRRRGGSRGNEQSF.

Many counts were recorded for this clonotype. J is TRBJ1-2 and V is TRBV2; D not certain. The germline CDR1 and CDR2 sequences are SNHLY and FYNNEI. Between the trimmed V and J ends, which lost 1 base and 8 bases, there was a span of 5 bases. The CDR3 spans 11 residues. The CDR3 reads CASSEGGGYTF. The DNA for the CDR3 is TGTGCCAGCAGTGAAGGTGGGGGCTACACCTTC. Filled out from reference TRBV2 and TRBJ1-2, the complete variable domain reads EPEVTQTPSHQVTQMGQEVILRCVPISNHLYFYWYRQILGQKVEFLVSFYNNEISEKSEIFDDQFSVERPDGSNFTLKIRSTKLEDSAMYFCASSEGGGYTFGSGTRLTVV.

This clonotype is deemed medium-sized. The chain uses TRBV7-2 and TRBJ1-2; D is undetermined. V was clipped by 5 bases and J by 6 bases, with 16 bases between them. CDR1 SGHTA and CDR2 FQGNSA come from the germline V gene. There are 14 residues in the CDR3. This CDR3 reads CASSTYRDVDGYTF. In DNA form, the CDR3 reads TGTGCCAGCAGCACTTATCGGGATGTGGATGGCTACACCTTC.

Judged by abundance, this clonotype is large (0.1 to 1%). V gene TRBV28 combines with J gene TRBJ2-1; D not resolved. Germline values: CDR1 MDHEN, CDR2 SYDVKM. V shed 4 bases and J shed 1 base, with 14 bases lying between them. The CDR3 spans 16 residues. The DNA for the CDR3 is TGTGCCAGCAGTTGGAGAGGACGTATGTCCTACAATGAGCAGTTCTTC. Its translation is CASSWRGRMSYNEQFF.

Concerning this clonotype itself: A much more abundant neighbour one base away suggests this may be a read error. V usage is TRBV2 and J usage is TRBJ1-5; no definite D call. The CDR3 runs to 12 residues. In germline, CDR1 is SNHLY, CDR2 FYNNEI. The DNA of the CDR3 is TGTGCCAGCAGACTTAGCAATCGGCCCCAGCATTTT. Translating gives CASRLSNRPQHF. Combining the CDR3 with reference TRBV2 and TRBJ1-5 gives the whole variable domain EPEVTQTPSHQVTQMGQEVILRCVPISNHLYFYWYRQILGQKVEFLVSFYNNEISEKSEIFDDQFSVERPDGSNFTLKIRSTKLEDSAMYFCASRLSNRPQHFGDGTRLSIL.

This clonotype was counted many times. A much larger clone differs by one base, so this may be a read error. J is TRBJ2-1 and V is TRBV6-2 or TRBV6-3, with TRBD1 identical over 10 bases. The CDR3 has 15 residues. CDR1 and CDR2 from the germline V gene are MNHEY and SVGEGT. The CDR3 sequence is CASTLPGQGPNEQLF. Here the CDR3 DNA reads TGTGCCAGCACTTTGCCGGGACAGGGGCCCAATGAGCAGCTCTTC.

Details on this clonotype: This CDR3 fails to terminate in the conserved phenylalanine or tryptophan, so it likely reflects a read error. The V call is TRBV7-2, the J call TRBJ2-1; no reliable D call. Germline V gene data show CDR1 as SGHTA and CDR2 as FQGNSA. The V end lost 5 bases, the J end lost 3 bases, and 5 bases lay between the germline ends. This CDR3 spans 12 amino acids. Here the CDR3 DNA reads TGTGCCAGCAGCCCTGTCTACAATGAGCAGTTCTCC. This codes for CASSPVYNEQFS.

This clonotype is judged medium-sized. V and J are TRBV5-1 and TRBJ1-1; D unresolved. V lost 1 base and J lost 0, with 7 bases in between. The length of the CDR3 is 14 residues. CDR1 SGHRS and CDR2 YFSETQ come from the germline V gene. The chain's CDR3 is CASSLLGLNTEAFF. The CDR3, as DNA: TGCGCCAGCAGCTTGCTAGGGTTGAACACTGAAGCTTTCTTT.

In its sample, this clonotype ranks as medium-sized. The V call is TRBV3-1, the J call TRBJ1-1; D call uncertain. Germline lookup yields CDR1 LGHDT and CDR2 YNNKEL (reference sequence). V gave up 4 bases and J gave up 5 bases, with 11 bases separating them. The CDR3 consists of 13 residues. The CDR3 region has the DNA TGTGCCAGCAGCCTCCACGGGATTACTGAAGCTTTCTTT. Protein sequence: CASSLHGITEAFF.

For this clonotype: The junction departs from germline at one end; a sequencing error may be responsible. The genes are TRBV2 and TRBJ2-1, with 9 bases aligning to TRBD2. The CDR3 sequence is 14 residues long. Germline V CDR1 and CDR2: SNHLY, FYNNEI. The CDR3 nucleotides read TGTGCCAGTTTACCGGGACTAGCCTACAATGAGCGGTACTTC. This codes for CASLPGLAYNERYF.

The chain employs TRBV20-1 and TRBJ2-3; 10 bases match TRBD2. The CDR3 is 16 amino acids. Germline-derived CDR1 and CDR2 are DFQATT and SNEGSKA (reference sequence). V lost 5 bases, J lost 2 bases, and 10 bases stayed unmatched. Written as DNA, the CDR3 is TGCAGTGCTGGCCCTAGTAGCGGGAGGCTCACAGATACGCAGTATTTT. It encodes CSAGPSSGRLTDTQYF.

The rearrangement uses TRBV4-1 and TRBJ2-3, with D maybe TRBD2 (6 bases). The germline V and J ends were trimmed by 6 bases and 2 bases, with 9 bases remaining between them. CDR1 is MGHRA and CDR2 is YSYEKL in the germline V gene. The length of the CDR3 is 13 residues. CDR3 bases: TGCGCCAGCAGTCAACTAGCCACAGATACGCAGTATTTT. It encodes CASSQLATDTQYF.